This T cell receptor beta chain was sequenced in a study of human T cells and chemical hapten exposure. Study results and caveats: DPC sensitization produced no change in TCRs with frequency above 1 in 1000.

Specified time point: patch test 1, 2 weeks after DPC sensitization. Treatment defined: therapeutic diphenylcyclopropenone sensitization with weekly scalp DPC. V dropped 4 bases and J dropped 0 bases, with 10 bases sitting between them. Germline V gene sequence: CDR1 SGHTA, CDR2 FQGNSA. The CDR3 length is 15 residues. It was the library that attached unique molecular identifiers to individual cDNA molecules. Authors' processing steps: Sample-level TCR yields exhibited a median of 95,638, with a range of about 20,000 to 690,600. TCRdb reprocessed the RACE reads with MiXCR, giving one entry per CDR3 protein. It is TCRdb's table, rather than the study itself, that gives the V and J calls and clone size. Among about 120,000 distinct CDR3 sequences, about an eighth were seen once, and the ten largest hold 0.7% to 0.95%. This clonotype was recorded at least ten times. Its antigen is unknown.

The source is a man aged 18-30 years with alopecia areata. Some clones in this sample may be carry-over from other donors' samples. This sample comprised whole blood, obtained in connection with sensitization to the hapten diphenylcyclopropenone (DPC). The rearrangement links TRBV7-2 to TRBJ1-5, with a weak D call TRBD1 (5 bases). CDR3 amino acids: CASSSGGNSNQPQHF. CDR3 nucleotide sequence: TGTGCCAGCAGCTCCGGGGGAAATAGCAATCAGCCCCAGCATTTT.